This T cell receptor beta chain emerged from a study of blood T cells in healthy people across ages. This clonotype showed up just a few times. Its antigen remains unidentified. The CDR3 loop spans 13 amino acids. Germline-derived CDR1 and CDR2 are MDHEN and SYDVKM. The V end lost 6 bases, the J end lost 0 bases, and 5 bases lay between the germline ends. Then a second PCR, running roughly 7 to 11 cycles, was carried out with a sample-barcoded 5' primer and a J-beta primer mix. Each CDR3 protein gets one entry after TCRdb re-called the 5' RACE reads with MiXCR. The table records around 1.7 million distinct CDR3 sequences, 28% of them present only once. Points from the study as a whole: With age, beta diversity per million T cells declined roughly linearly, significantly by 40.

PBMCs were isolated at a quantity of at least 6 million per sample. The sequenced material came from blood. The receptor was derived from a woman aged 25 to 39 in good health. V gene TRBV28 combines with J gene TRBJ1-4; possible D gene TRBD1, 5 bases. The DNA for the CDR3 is TGTGCCAGCAGACAGGCAACTAATGAAAAACTGTTTTTT. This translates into CASRQATNEKLFF.